This T cell receptor (beta chain) was obtained from a study of T cell repertoires in cytomegalovirus infection. On the study more broadly: Public TCR beta signatures were indicative of both CMV infection and a matching HLA type. Broader study findings: Within the response measured ex vivo, HLA-C-restricted CMV-specific TCR beta clonotypes were dominant.

TCRdb re-called the reads with MiXCR, one entry per CDR3 protein. The repertoire includes about 700,000 distinct CDR3 sequences, around 32% of them detected once, and around a sixth sits in the top ten. On this clonotype itself: The antigen is not known.

Germline lookup yields CDR1 ENHRY and CDR2 SYGVKD. The CDR3 runs 17 residues. Trimming shortened V by 0 bases and J by 4 bases, and 18 bases separated the two germline ends. The sample here was cultured PBMCs, taken from culture after CMV antigen stimulation. The gene calls are TRBV10-3 and TRBJ2-5; D may match TRBD1 or TRBD2 (6 bases each). This receptor was obtained from a human donor in good health (CMV status not recorded). Some clones in this sample may be carry-over from other donors' samples. The CDR3 region is CAISESIGGAGGETQYF. The DNA for the CDR3 is TGTGCCATCAGTGAGTCGATCGGGGGCGCCGGCGGAGAGACCCAGTACTTC.